A selection of T cell receptor beta chains follows, all from one sample in a study of blood T cells in healthy people across ages. TCRdb used MiXCR to reprocess the 5' RACE reads, holding one entry per CDR3 protein. This sample has more than 550,000 distinct CDR3 sequences; over 20% occur once, and the top ten carry approximately 20%. Sequencing used blood. The receptors shown here come from a man in his sixties or seventies in good health. CDR3s leave out the opening cysteine and the closing phenylalanine or tryptophan.

v_call cdr3_aa
TRBV7-7 ASSRDTQETQY
TRBV5-1 ASSFGGAGYT
TRBV20-1 SGLAGLPDTGELF
TRBV12-3/TRBV12-4 ASSLVAGKVTETQY
TRBV6-6 ASSYSIWGEQY
TRBV12-3/TRBV12-4 ASSPGGFQPQH
TRBV7-9 ASSIQGGGYT
TRBV3-1 ASSPLSGPAETQY
TRBV12-3/TRBV12-4 ASSLGHNSPLH
TRBV12-3/TRBV12-4 ASSLRDNYNEQF
TRBV28 ASSPGKTPYEQY
TRBV2 ASSEERGHTGNEQF
TRBV2 ASSEAPGTTNTEAF
TRBV7-2 ASSRGLTFINEQF
TRBV15 ATSRAPRVGTDTQY
TRBV6-5 ASSYSKGVGYGYT
TRBV7-9 ASHREVNSPLH
TRBV20-1 SATLAGLAKNIQY
TRBV5-6 ASSLVYGELF
TRBV29-1 SVESNGADTQY
TRBV12-3/TRBV12-4 ASRKANQPQH
TRBV20-1 SAALGGYIQY
TRBV9 ASSVAPGTNYGYT
TRBV20-1 SARDRDTQY
TRBV24-1 ATSDGGNTIY
TRBV27 ASSSGEVYNEQF
TRBV5-1 ASSLAQKYGYT
TRBV6-2/TRBV6-3 ASTVEPSSYNEQF
TRBV7-8 ASRRGRNTEAF
TRBV7-9 ASSFGTSGRSLETQY
TRBV3-1 ASSQGTGIQETQY